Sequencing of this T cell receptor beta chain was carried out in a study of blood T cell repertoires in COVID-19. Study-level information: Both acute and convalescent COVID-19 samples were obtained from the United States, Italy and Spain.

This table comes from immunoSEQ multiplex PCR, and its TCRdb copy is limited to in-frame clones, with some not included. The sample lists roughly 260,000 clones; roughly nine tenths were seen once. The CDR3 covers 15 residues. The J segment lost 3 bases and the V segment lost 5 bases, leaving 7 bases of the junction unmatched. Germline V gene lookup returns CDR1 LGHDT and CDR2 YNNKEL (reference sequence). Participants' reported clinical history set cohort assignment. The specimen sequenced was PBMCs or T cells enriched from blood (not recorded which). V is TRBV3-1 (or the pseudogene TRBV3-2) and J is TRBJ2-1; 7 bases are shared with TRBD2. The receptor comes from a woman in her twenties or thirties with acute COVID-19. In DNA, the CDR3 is TGTGCCAGCAGCTCCCGACTAGCCCTCTACAATGAGCAGTTCTTC. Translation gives CASSSRLALYNEQFF.